Listed below are T cell receptor beta chains from one sample, sequenced in a study of shared clonotypes between healthy human individuals. Sequencing used immunoSEQ multiplex PCR; TCRdb keeps in-frame clones, though not all of them. The data contain roughly 680,000 clones, approximately 72% of them seen just once; the ten biggest clones take up more than 1.5%. Sequencing used memory CD4+ T cells sorted from blood. These receptors were collected from a woman aged 25 to 45 in good health. The CDR3 runs from the conserved cysteine through the conserved F or W. A D gene is named only where the DNA matches it firmly. For some rows the clone size is stated as once, few or many, or as a class when expanded; others skip it.

size: NA; V: TRBV5-1; J: TRBJ2-2; D: NA; DNA: TGCGCCAGCTCCGGGACGGCGAACACCGGGGAGCTGTTTTTT; CDR3: CASSGTANTGELFF
size: NA; V: TRBV19; J: TRBJ2-2; D: TRBD1; DNA: TGTGCCAGTAGTATGTACAGGGGGCCGACCGGGGAGCTGTTTTTT; CDR3: CASSMYRGPTGELFF
size: many; V: TRBV6-6; J: TRBJ2-1; D: TRBD2; DNA: TGTGCCAGCAGTCCCGGGGGGTCCGACGAGCAGTTCTTC; CDR3: CASSPGGSDEQFF
size: NA; V: TRBV29-1; J: TRBJ2-3; D: NA; DNA: TGCAGCGTGGACGGGTACTCAAGCACAGATACGCAGTATTTT; CDR3: CSVDGYSSTDTQYF
size: NA; V: TRBV19; J: TRBJ2-1; D: TRBD1; DNA: TGTGCCACCCTCCGGACAGGGGGCTATGAGCAGTTCTTC; CDR3: CATLRTGGYEQFF
size: NA; V: TRBV28; J: TRBJ2-7; D: TRBD2; DNA: TGTGCCAGCAGGGGCGGGACTAGCGGGAGATTTTACGAGCAGTACTTC; CDR3: CASRGGTSGRFYEQYF
size: NA; V: TRBV5-1; J: TRBJ2-6; D: NA; DNA: TGCGCCAGCACCTGGGTCCCCCTCTCTGGGGCCAACGTCCTGACTTTC; CDR3: CASTWVPLSGANVLTF
size: NA; V: TRBV28; J: TRBJ1-5; D: TRBD1; DNA: TGTGCCAGCAGACATGACAGGGGTAGCAATCAGCCCCAGCATTTT; CDR3: CASRHDRGSNQPQHF
size: NA; V: TRBV19; J: TRBJ2-5; D: TRBD2; DNA: TGTGCCAGTAGTACCCTACTAGCGGGAGTAGAGACCCAGTACTTC; CDR3: CASSTLLAGVETQYF
size: NA; V: TRBV28; J: TRBJ1-2; D: NA; DNA: TGTGCCAGCTCGCTTCCGGAGAACTATGGCTACACCTTC; CDR3: CASSLPENYGYTF
size: NA; V: TRBV29-1; J: TRBJ2-5; D: TRBD1; DNA: TGCAGCGTGTCCGGGACAGGGTCTTCCGAGACCCAGTACTTC; CDR3: CSVSGTGSSETQYF
size: NA; V: TRBV28; J: TRBJ2-7; D: NA; DNA: TGTGCCAGCAGTTTATGGGAAATTGGCGAGCAGTACTTC; CDR3: CASSLWEIGEQYF
size: NA; V: TRBV6-1; J: TRBJ2-7; D: TRBD2; DNA: TGTGCCAGCAGTGACCCCGGACTAGCGGCCTACGAGCAGTACTTC; CDR3: CASSDPGLAAYEQYF
size: NA; V: TRBV7-9; J: TRBJ2-1; D: NA; DNA: TGTGCCAGCACGATACCACAGCGGAGCAATGAGCAGTTCTTC; CDR3: CASTIPQRSNEQFF
size: NA; V: TRBV7-6; J: TRBJ1-2; D: NA; DNA: TGTGCCAGCAGCCCAAGGGCAGGTTCGAACTATGGCTACACCTTC; CDR3: CASSPRAGSNYGYTF
size: few; V: TRBV7-2; J: TRBJ2-5; D: TRBD2; DNA: TGTGCCAGCAGCGTACTAGCGGGAGGACGGGAGACCCAGTACTTC; CDR3: CASSVLAGGRETQYF
size: NA; V: TRBV30; J: TRBJ2-3; D: TRBD1; DNA: TGTGCCTGGAGTAAGGGACAGAGTAGCACAGATACGCAGTATTTT; CDR3: CAWSKGQSSTDTQYF
size: many; V: TRBV18; J: TRBJ2-5; D: NA; DNA: TGTGCCAGCTCACCAGGAGGGGGAGAGACCCAGTACTTC; CDR3: CASSPGGGETQYF
size: NA; V: TRBV28; J: TRBJ1-1; D: NA; DNA: TGTGCCAGCAGCTGGGGTACGGCGAACACTGAAGCTTTCTTT; CDR3: CASSWGTANTEAFF
size: NA; V: TRBV2; J: TRBJ2-5; D: NA; DNA: TGTGCCAGCAGTACCACTCCGGGGTTGGAGACCCAGTACTTC; CDR3: CASSTTPGLETQYF
size: NA; V: TRBV4-1; J: TRBJ2-1; D: NA; DNA: TGCGCCAGCAGCCAAGGCCCTCTCGCCCGCTCCTACAATGAGCAGTTCTTC; CDR3: CASSQGPLARSYNEQFF
size: NA; V: TRBV7-2; J: TRBJ2-7; D: NA; DNA: TGTGCCAGCAGCTTAGCAGGAGGTGGACCCGAGCAGTACTTC; CDR3: CASSLAGGGPEQYF
size: NA; V: TRBV28; J: TRBJ1-1; D: NA; DNA: TGTGCCAGCAGCCGCGGCCCCCAGAGGACTGAAGCTTTCTTT; CDR3: CASSRGPQRTEAFF
size: NA; V: TRBV25-1; J: TRBJ1-1; D: NA; DNA: TGTGCCAGCAGTGACTCAGGGCCCAACACTGAAGCTTTCTTT; CDR3: CASSDSGPNTEAFF
size: NA; V: TRBV18; J: TRBJ2-5; D: TRBD2; DNA: TGTGCCAGCTCACGGCGGGAGGGTCGAGAGACCCAGTACTTC; CDR3: CASSRREGRETQYF
size: few; V: TRBV29-1; J: TRBJ1-1; D: TRBD1; DNA: TGCAGCGTTGTTCAGGGGGCGAGGACTGAAGCTTTCTTT; CDR3: CSVVQGARTEAFF
size: NA; V: TRBV9; J: TRBJ2-7; D: NA; DNA: TGTGCCAGCAGCGTATTGGGGGAGTCCTACGAGCAGTACTTC; CDR3: CASSVLGESYEQYF
size: NA; V: TRBV9; J: TRBJ2-7; D: NA; DNA: TGTGCCAGCAGCGTAGGTAGTCTGTACGAGCAGTACTTC; CDR3: CASSVGSLYEQYF
size: many; V: TRBV5-1; J: TRBJ2-5; D: TRBD1; DNA: TGCGCCAGCAGCTTGACAGGGGAGAGGGAGACCCAGTACTTC; CDR3: CASSLTGERETQYF
size: NA; V: TRBV18; J: TRBJ1-2; D: TRBD1; DNA: TGTGCCAGCTCTGGTCTGGAGGGGGCGCGAGGCTACACCTTC; CDR3: CASSGLEGARGYTF
size: NA; V: TRBV14; J: TRBJ2-1; D: NA; DNA: TGTGCCAGCAGCCAAGATATAACAGGGATCTATGAGCAGTTCTTC; CDR3: CASSQDITGIYEQFF
size: NA; V: TRBV14; J: TRBJ2-7; D: TRBD2; DNA: TGTGCCAGCAGCCTCGGAGGGCTTAGCGGGACCGTCAGCGAGCAGTACTTC; CDR3: CASSLGGLSGTVSEQYF
size: NA; V: TRBV10-3; J: TRBJ1-1; D: NA; DNA: TGTGCCATCAGTGTAAAAAAGGGCACTGAAGCTTTCTTT; CDR3: CAISVKKGTEAFF
size: NA; V: TRBV7-2; J: TRBJ1-5; D: TRBD1; DNA: TGTGCCAGCAGCTTAGAGGTGGGCAGGGGGTTCGAGCCCCAGCATTTT; CDR3: CASSLEVGRGFEPQHF
size: many; V: TRBV29-1; J: TRBJ2-5; D: NA; DNA: TGCAGCGTTGATGGCTCAGGGACCCAGTACTTC; CDR3: CSVDGSGTQYF
size: NA; V: TRBV7-9; J: TRBJ2-2; D: NA; DNA: TGTGCCAGCAGCCTATCGTCCGGGACCAACACCGGGGAGCTGTTTTTT; CDR3: CASSLSSGTNTGELFF
size: NA; V: TRBV5-1; J: TRBJ2-5; D: NA; DNA: TGCGCCAGCAGCTTGACCACGGACCGAGAGACCCAGTACTTC; CDR3: CASSLTTDRETQYF
size: few; V: TRBV12-1; J: TRBJ2-5; D: NA; DNA: NA; CDR3: CASRLEGVGTGIETQYF
size: few; V: TRBV11-2; J: TRBJ2-7; D: NA; DNA: TGTGCCAGCAGCTTATTGGAGCCACCTCTGCACTTC; CDR3: CASSLLEPPLHF
size: few; V: TRBV11-2; J: TRBJ1-1; D: TRBD1; DNA: TGTGCCAGCAGCTTAGCTCTAGGACAGGGATTGAACACTGAAGCTTTCTTT; CDR3: CASSLALGQGLNTEAFF
size: many; V: TRBV28; J: TRBJ1-5; D: NA; DNA: TGTGCCAGCAGTTTCACCGGGAATCAGCCCCAGCATTTT; CDR3: CASSFTGNQPQHF
size: NA; V: TRBV6-6; J: TRBJ1-1; D: TRBD1; DNA: TGTGCCAGCAGTAGCCGGGACAGCCACACTGAAGCTTTCTTT; CDR3: CASSSRDSHTEAFF
size: few; V: TRBV29-1; J: TRBJ1-2; D: NA; DNA: TGCAGCGTTGAGTTTTACCGGACCGGCTACACCTTC; CDR3: CSVEFYRTGYTF
size: few; V: TRBV29-1; J: TRBJ2-5; D: NA; DNA: TGCAGCGTGGATGGGCAGTGGGTACAGGAGACCCAGTACTTC; CDR3: CSVDGQWVQETQYF
size: NA; V: TRBV5-5; J: TRBJ1-5; D: NA; DNA: TGTGCCAGCAGCTTAGCCGGGACACATAGCAATCAGCCCCAGCATTTT; CDR3: CASSLAGTHSNQPQHF
size: NA; V: TRBV2; J: TRBJ1-1; D: NA; DNA: TGTTGTAACAGAATGAACACTGAAGCTTTCTTT; CDR3: CCNRMNTEAFF
size: few; V: TRBV4-2; J: TRBJ2-3; D: TRBD2; DNA: TGTGCCAGCAAAGGGCTAGCGGGAGACTACAGCACAGATACGCAGTATTTT; CDR3: CASKGLAGDYSTDTQYF
size: NA; V: TRBV28; J: TRBJ2-1; D: NA; DNA: TGTGCCAGCACCCCCCCGGGCAGGGTAGCACAAAATGAGCAGTTCTTC; CDR3: CASTPPGRVAQNEQFF
size: NA; V: TRBV28; J: TRBJ2-3; D: TRBD2; DNA: TGTGCCAGCAGTCCCCTGACCGGGACTAGCAACACAGATACGCAGTATTTT; CDR3: CASSPLTGTSNTDTQYF
size: NA; V: TRBV11-2; J: TRBJ2-7; D: TRBD2; DNA: TGTGCCCGCGGGGGCGAGCAGTACTTC; CDR3: CARGGEQYF
size: NA; V: TRBV7-8; J: TRBJ1-2; D: TRBD1; DNA: TGTGCCAGCAGCTTAGCGCCTGTGGGACAGAGGGGACAGTTCTATGGCTACACCTTC; CDR3: CASSLAPVGQRGQFYGYTF
size: few; V: TRBV19; J: TRBJ1-2; D: NA; DNA: TGTGCCAGTAGCCCAAGGGACCTTTTTTTGCTTGATACCTTC; CDR3: CASSPRDLFLLDTF
size: NA; V: TRBV27; J: TRBJ2-7; D: TRBD1; DNA: TGTGCCAGCAGTTCCGCCGGGACAGATACCTACGAGCAGTACTTC; CDR3: CASSSAGTDTYEQYF
size: NA; V: TRBV25-1; J: TRBJ2-3; D: NA; DNA: TGTGCCAGCAGTGACGCCCGACTGGCTAGCACAGATACGCAGTATTTT; CDR3: CASSDARLASTDTQYF
size: NA; V: TRBV4-1; J: TRBJ2-4; D: NA; DNA: TGCGCCAGCAGCCAAGTCGGGGGCCTAGCCAAAAACATTCAGTACTTC; CDR3: CASSQVGGLAKNIQYF